This T cell receptor beta chain was recovered during a study of response to subunit inactivated influenza vaccine. Per germline, CDR1 SEHNR and CDR2 FQNEAQ (reference sequence). CDR3 length equals 14 residues. The V end was cut by 1 base, the J end by 1 base, with 8 bases between. This clonotype came up a few times. MiXCR was run by TCRdb on the RT-PCR reads, yielding one entry per CDR3 protein. This table has approximately 700,000 distinct CDR3 sequences, about 15% appearing once. This rearrangement joins TRBV7-9 to TRBJ2-7; D is unresolved. The specimen was PBMCs from blood, collected around two weeks before vaccination. The TCR sequence derives from a man aged 45-65 years who received an inactivated influenza vaccine. The CDR3 DNA reads as TGTGCCAGCAGCTTAGACACGCCTTCCTACGAGCAGTACTTC. This encodes CASSLDTPSYEQYF.